The T cell receptor (beta chain) described here comes from a study of tumor and adjacent non-tumor tissue in lung cancer. Overall study: Patients were aged roughly 30 to 76, 10 men and about five women, stage I to III. Each sample yielded about 4.17 million productive TCRbeta reads on average.

The CDR3 length is 13 residues. The ends were cut back, 3 bases at V and 5 bases at J, with 14 bases in the middle. Germline V CDR1 and CDR2: DFQATT, SNEGSKA (reference sequence). No cell sorting was done before RNA was extracted from the tissue. On this clonotype itself: Its specificity is not known. Since no conserved phenylalanine or tryptophan closes the CDR3, a read error is the likely cause.

TCRbeta libraries were built with three rounds of nested PCR, modified from ARM-PCR. MiXCR, run by TCRdb on the multiplex PCR reads, gives a single entry per CDR3 protein. The data hold about 200,000 distinct CDR3 sequences, with 70% to 75% observed a single time. General study results and limits: In normal lung, the top 100 clones were significantly more dominant than in tumor.

This rearrangement joins TRBV20-1 to TRBJ2-7; D is ambiguous. Sequencing was done on a sample of lung tumor tissue. The TCR was taken from a man aged 55-75 years with non-small cell lung cancer. In DNA form, the CDR3 reads TGCAGTGCTAGTCTCCTTCCCGACCACGAGCAGTACTTA. This gives the protein CSASLLPDHEQYL.